This TCR beta chain was found in a study of blood T cell repertoires in COVID-19. Study at large: Samples of COVID-19 (acute and convalescent) were obtained from the United States, Italy and Spain.

Participants spanned ages roughly 18 to 95 years and resided in 24 US areas. Recovery among Cohort 3 donors was established by two negative PCRs, clearance, or symptom resolution. Here immunoSEQ multiplex PCR was the method, and the copy in TCRdb shows in-frame clones only, minus some. The data show roughly 180,000 clones, with about nine tenths seen just once and 2% to 2.5% held by the top ten. This CDR3 has 13 amino acids. Germline V gene data show CDR1 as LNHDA and CDR2 as SQIVND (reference sequence). V trimming: 3 bases; J trimming: 5 bases; junction bases outside the gene matches: 3. Input material: PBMCs or T cells enriched from blood (not recorded which). This clonotype originated in a woman aged 25 to 45 who had recovered from COVID-19. The V gene is TRBV19, the J gene TRBJ2-7; the match to TRBD1 covers 8 bases. In DNA form, the CDR3 reads TGTGCCAGTAGTATCACACAGGGGGACGAGCAGTACTTC. Translated: CASSITQGDEQYF.